These T cell receptor beta chains were read from a single sample in a study of cytotoxic CD8 clonotypes in ibrutinib-treated CLL. This table comes from immunoSEQ multiplex PCR, and its TCRdb copy is limited to in-frame clones, with some not included. Of more than 150,000 clones in the sample, about 72% were seen once. Source: PBMCs, taken after 24 months of ibrutinib treatment. The receptors originated from a human donor with chronic lymphocytic leukemia. Each CDR3 is given with its conserved first and last residue. Each record gives: J gene, V gene, D gene, clone size, CDR3 DNA, CDR3 protein. D genes are given only for firm matches. The size entry is marked missing in some rows and otherwise reads once, few, many or a size class.

J: TRBJ2-2; V: TRBV9; D: TRBD2; size: .; DNA: TGTGCCAGCGGACGGACTAGCGAATCGAACACCGGGGAGCTGTTTTTT; CDR3: CASGRTSESNTGELFF
J: TRBJ2-7; V: TRBV6-5; D: .; size: .; DNA: TGTGCCAGCAGTGGCAGGGTGGGCGAGCAGTACTTC; CDR3: CASSGRVGEQYF
J: TRBJ2-7; V: TRBV28; D: .; size: .; DNA: TGTGCCAGCAGTTTGTGGACCTACGAGCAGTACTTC; CDR3: CASSLWTYEQYF
J: TRBJ2-7; V: TRBV27; D: TRBD1; size: .; DNA: TGTGCCAGCAGTTTTCACCGGGACAGGTACTACGAGCAGTACTTC; CDR3: CASSFHRDRYYEQYF
J: TRBJ2-1; V: TRBV6-5; D: .; size: .; DNA: TGTGCCAGCAGTTACTCTCAAAACAGCTACAATGAGCAGTTCTTC; CDR3: CASSYSQNSYNEQFF
J: TRBJ2-7; V: TRBV27; D: .; size: few; DNA: TGTGCCAGCAGTTTACTGAACGACTGGGACGAGCAGTACTTC; CDR3: CASSLLNDWDEQYF
J: TRBJ2-7; V: TRBV27; D: TRBD2; size: .; DNA: TGTGCCAGCAGTTCAGCGGGAGGGCCCTTTCACGAGCAGTACTTC; CDR3: CASSSAGGPFHEQYF
J: TRBJ2-3; V: TRBV4-2; D: .; size: .; DNA: TGTGCCAGCAGCCAAGTTGGGGCTAGTGTGGCAGATACGCAGTATTTT; CDR3: CASSQVGASVADTQYF
J: TRBJ2-7; V: TRBV6-5; D: .; size: .; DNA: TGTGCCAGCAGTTACCACAGGGTACCCTCCTACGAGCAGTACTTC; CDR3: CASSYHRVPSYEQYF
J: TRBJ2-5; V: TRBV13; D: .; size: .; DNA: TGTGCCAGCAGCCCCAATTACTGGAAAAGAGAAGAGACCCAGTACTTC; CDR3: CASSPNYWKREETQYF
J: TRBJ2-7; V: TRBV19; D: .; size: few; DNA: TGTGCCAGTAGTATAGTGGGCAGCTCCTACGAGCAGTACTTC; CDR3: CASSIVGSSYEQYF
J: TRBJ2-7; V: TRBV28; D: .; size: few; DNA: TGTGCCAGCAGTAGGGTAGCGCTATCCTACGAGCAGTACTTC; CDR3: CASSRVALSYEQYF
J: TRBJ1-1; V: TRBV4-2; D: .; size: .; DNA: TGTGCCAGCAGCCAAGAAGGGGCGGGTTCGAACACTGAAGCTTTCTTT; CDR3: CASSQEGAGSNTEAFF
J: TRBJ2-3; V: TRBV7-9; D: .; size: .; DNA: TGTGCCAGCTTTCGGGTCGGTAGCACAGATACGCAGTATTTT; CDR3: CASFRVGSTDTQYF
J: TRBJ1-1; V: TRBV28; D: .; size: .; DNA: TGTGCCAGCAGTTTTGCACAGATGACAGAAGCTTTCTTT; CDR3: CASSFAQMTEAFF
J: TRBJ2-6; V: TRBV5-4; D: .; size: .; DNA: TGTGCCAGCAGCTTGGCTGGGGCTGGGGCCAACGTCCTGACTTTC; CDR3: CASSLAGAGANVLTF
J: TRBJ1-1; V: TRBV4-1; D: .; size: .; DNA: TGCGCCAGCAGCCAAGACGTCGCGAACACTGAAGCTTTCTTT; CDR3: CASSQDVANTEAFF
J: TRBJ2-3; V: TRBV19; D: TRBD2; size: .; DNA: TGTGCCAGTAGTATAGCTAGCGGGAGGGATACGCAGTATTTT; CDR3: CASSIASGRDTQYF
J: TRBJ2-5; V: TRBV10-3; D: .; size: .; DNA: TGTGCCATCAGCGGGACACCTCAAGAGACCCAGTACTTC; CDR3: CAISGTPQETQYF
J: TRBJ1-1; V: TRBV20-1; D: .; size: .; DNA: TGCAGTGCTGGATCTGGGTTAACTTTCTTT; CDR3: CSAGSGLTFF
J: TRBJ2-3; V: TRBV6-6; D: .; size: .; DNA: TGTGCCAGCAGTTACGATTCATTGGGGAGTACGCAGTATTTT; CDR3: CASSYDSLGSTQYF
J: TRBJ2-7; V: TRBV25-1; D: .; size: .; DNA: TGTGCCACCGCTCAGACTGACACCTACGAGCAGTACTTC; CDR3: CATAQTDTYEQYF
J: TRBJ2-3; V: TRBV29-1; D: TRBD2; size: .; DNA: TGCAGCGTTGAAGAAGGCGGGAGAGCAGATACGCAGTATTTT; CDR3: CSVEEGGRADTQYF
J: TRBJ2-7; V: TRBV7-6; D: .; size: .; DNA: TGTGCCAGCAGCATTCAGACGGAGGACTACGAGCAGTACTTC; CDR3: CASSIQTEDYEQYF
J: TRBJ2-5; V: TRBV2; D: .; size: .; DNA: TGTGCCAGCACTCGGAACCTACCCCAAGAGACCCAGTACTTC; CDR3: CASTRNLPQETQYF
J: TRBJ2-7; V: TRBV5-4; D: .; size: .; DNA: TGTGCCAGCAGCTGGACTGGGAACTACGAGCAGTACTTC; CDR3: CASSWTGNYEQYF
J: TRBJ2-1; V: TRBV27; D: .; size: .; DNA: TGTGCCAGCAAAACCGGGCCCGACAATGAGCAGTTCTTC; CDR3: CASKTGPDNEQFF
J: TRBJ2-7; V: TRBV4-3; D: TRBD2; size: once; DNA: TGCGCCAGCAGCCAAGATCACGGGAGGGCCTACGAGCAGTACTTC; CDR3: CASSQDHGRAYEQYF
J: TRBJ2-7; V: TRBV5-1; D: TRBD1; size: .; DNA: TGCGCCAGCAGCTTGAATACAGGGGGCTCTTCCTACGAGCAGTACTTC; CDR3: CASSLNTGGSSYEQYF
J: TRBJ2-2; V: TRBV30; D: .; size: .; DNA: TGTGCCTGGAAAGTTAAGGCTCCCGGGGAGCTGTTTTTT; CDR3: CAWKVKAPGELFF
J: TRBJ2-7; V: TRBV4-2; D: .; size: .; DNA: TGTGCCAGCAGCCAAGTCGCAGGATCCTACGAGCAGTACTTC; CDR3: CASSQVAGSYEQYF
J: TRBJ2-7; V: TRBV5-5; D: TRBD1; size: once; DNA: TGTGCCAGCAGCATCACCGGGACAGAACTTTACGAGCAGTACTTC; CDR3: CASSITGTELYEQYF
J: TRBJ1-1; V: TRBV5-1; D: .; size: .; DNA: TGCGCCAGCAGCTTGATTTCGGCAGCCCCAGCCACTGAAGCTTTCTTT; CDR3: CASSLISAAPATEAFF
J: TRBJ2-3; V: TRBV5-1; D: .; size: .; DNA: TGCGCCAGCAGCTTGGCCTATAGCGGTGGCACAGATACGCAGTATTTT; CDR3: CASSLAYSGGTDTQYF
J: TRBJ1-2; V: TRBV27; D: TRBD1; size: few; DNA: TGTGCCAGCAGCCCTACAGATGGCCTACCAGGGGGCTGGGGCTACACCTTC; CDR3: CASSPTDGLPGGWGYTF
J: TRBJ1-1; V: TRBV5-1; D: .; size: .; DNA: TGCGCCAGCAGCTTGGAAGGCAGGGGTGAAGCTTTCTTT; CDR3: CASSLEGRGEAFF
J: TRBJ2-7; V: TRBV15; D: .; size: .; DNA: TGTGCCACCAGCAGAGGTAGGCAGGGGATCGGTCACGAGCAGTACTTC; CDR3: CATSRGRQGIGHEQYF
J: TRBJ1-5; V: TRBV30; D: TRBD1; size: few; DNA: TGTGCCTGGGGGACGACAGGGGGTAATCAGCCCCAGCATTTT; CDR3: CAWGTTGGNQPQHF
J: TRBJ2-2; V: TRBV7-8; D: .; size: .; DNA: TGTGCCAGCAGCGCCACGGGACTCTACCCCGGGGAGCTGTTTTTT; CDR3: CASSATGLYPGELFF
J: TRBJ1-1; V: TRBV7-3; D: .; size: .; DNA: TGTGCCAGCAGCGTGTCCGGGACCCGGAACACTGAAGCTTTCTTT; CDR3: CASSVSGTRNTEAFF
J: TRBJ2-7; V: TRBV7-9; D: .; size: .; DNA: TGTGCCAGCAGCTTACAGGTAGCCGACGAGCAGTACTTC; CDR3: CASSLQVADEQYF
J: TRBJ2-5; V: TRBV27; D: .; size: .; DNA: TGTGCCAGCAGTGACCACCGTGGCTTGGGCTTGGTGGAGACCCAGTACTTC; CDR3: CASSDHRGLGLVETQYF
J: TRBJ2-3; V: TRBV6-5; D: TRBD2; size: .; DNA: TGTGCCAGCAGTCGGGACTACCGCACAGATACGCAGTATTTT; CDR3: CASSRDYRTDTQYF
J: TRBJ1-2; V: TRBV19; D: .; size: few; DNA: TGTGCCAGTAGTATTTACCTCAAAGACAGGAAGGTTGGCTACACCTTC; CDR3: CASSIYLKDRKVGYTF
J: TRBJ1-4; V: TRBV19; D: TRBD1; size: .; DNA: TGTGCCAGTAGTATGTCCCGGGACAGCGGCGAAAAACTGTTTTTT; CDR3: CASSMSRDSGEKLFF
J: TRBJ2-7; V: TRBV2; D: TRBD1; size: .; DNA: TGTGCCAGCACAAGACAGGGGTCCTCCTACGAGCAGTACTTC; CDR3: CASTRQGSSYEQYF
J: TRBJ1-4; V: TRBV6-5; D: TRBD1; size: .; DNA: TGTGCCAGCAGTTACTCCGCAGGGGGCCACGAAAAACTGTTTTTT; CDR3: CASSYSAGGHEKLFF
J: TRBJ2-6; V: TRBV7-2; D: TRBD1; size: .; DNA: TGTGCCAGCAGCGATACAGGGGGCGCGGGGGCCAACGTCCTGACTTTC; CDR3: CASSDTGGAGANVLTF
J: TRBJ2-1; V: TRBV7-9; D: TRBD2; size: once; DNA: TGTGCCAGCAGCTCCCGGGGGAGCGGGAGAGGGGCCTACAATGAGCAGTTCTTC; CDR3: CASSSRGSGRGAYNEQFF
J: TRBJ2-7; V: TRBV28; D: .; size: .; DNA: TGTGCCAGCAGTTCCGAAACCGGACGGGCCCACGAGCAGTACTTC; CDR3: CASSSETGRAHEQYF
J: TRBJ2-2; V: TRBV11-2; D: .; size: many; DNA: TGTGCCAGCAGCTTAGCATCGGGGGAGCTGTTTTTT; CDR3: CASSLASGELFF
J: TRBJ2-7; V: TRBV9; D: TRBD1; size: .; DNA: TGTGCCAGCAGCAAAGGGGGCTGGCCGAGCGAGCAGTACTTC; CDR3: CASSKGGWPSEQYF